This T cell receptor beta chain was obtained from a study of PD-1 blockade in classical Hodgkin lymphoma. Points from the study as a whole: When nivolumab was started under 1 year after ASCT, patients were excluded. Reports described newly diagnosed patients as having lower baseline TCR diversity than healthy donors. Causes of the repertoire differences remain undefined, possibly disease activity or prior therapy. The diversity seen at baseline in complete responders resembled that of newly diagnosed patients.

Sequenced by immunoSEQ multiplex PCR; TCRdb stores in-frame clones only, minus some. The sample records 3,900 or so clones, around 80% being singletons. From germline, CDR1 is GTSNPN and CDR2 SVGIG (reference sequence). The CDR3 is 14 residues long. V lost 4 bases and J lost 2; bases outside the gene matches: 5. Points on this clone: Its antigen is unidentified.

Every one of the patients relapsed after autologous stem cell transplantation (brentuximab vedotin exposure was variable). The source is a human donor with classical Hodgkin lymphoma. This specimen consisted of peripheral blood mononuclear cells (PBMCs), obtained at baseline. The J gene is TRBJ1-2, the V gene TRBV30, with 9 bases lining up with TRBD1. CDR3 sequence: CAWIGQGNNYGYTF. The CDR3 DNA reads TGTGCCTGGATCGGACAGGGGAACAACTATGGCTACACCTTC. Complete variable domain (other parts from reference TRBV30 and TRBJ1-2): SQTIHQWPATLVQPVGSPLSLECTVEGTSNPNLYWYRQAAGRGLQLLFYSVGIGQISSEVPQNLSASRPQDRQFILSSKKLLLSDSGFYLCAWIGQGNNYGYTFGSGTRLTVV.